Listed below are T cell receptor beta chains from one sample, sequenced in a study of early T cells in non-severe SARS-CoV-2 infection. MiXCR was run by TCRdb on the 5' RACE reads, yielding one entry per CDR3 protein. The sample holds about 59,000 distinct CDR3 sequences, around 14% seen once. The sequencing here drew on whole blood, taken at baseline. The receptors shown here come from an adult who was a healthcare worker with PCR-confirmed SARS-CoV-2 infection or an uninfected control (not recorded which). Both conserved end residues are part of each CDR3. A D gene is named only where the DNA matches it firmly. Expanded clones get a size class; other rows say once, few or many, or leave the size out.

CDR3 DNA: TGCAGTGCTAGCGGTAGCGGGCGACCCTACGAGCAGTACTTC
CDR3 protein: CSASGSGRPYEQYF
J gene: TRBJ2-7
V gene: TRBV20-1
clone size: NA
D gene: TRBD2

CDR3 DNA: TGTGCCAGCAGCTTAGGGGCGGGAGGGGATACGCAGTATTTT
CDR3 protein: CASSLGAGGDTQYF
J gene: TRBJ2-3
V gene: TRBV7-2
clone size: NA
D gene: TRBD2

CDR3 DNA: TGTGCCAGCTCACCTTCAGACAGATCATTAAACTATGGCTACACCTTC
CDR3 protein: CASSPSDRSLNYGYTF
J gene: TRBJ1-2
V gene: TRBV18
clone size: few
D gene: NA

CDR3 DNA: TGTGCCAGCAGCCAAGGACAGGGGGAGACAGATACGCAGTATTTT
CDR3 protein: CASSQGQGETDTQYF
J gene: TRBJ2-3
V gene: TRBV4-2
clone size: NA
D gene: TRBD1

CDR3 DNA: TGTGCCAGCAGCTTCGCGAACACCGGGGAGCTGTTTTTT
CDR3 protein: CASSFANTGELFF
J gene: TRBJ2-2
V gene: TRBV11-2
clone size: many
D gene: NA

CDR3 DNA: TGTGCCAGCAGCGTAGGAGTCTATGGCTACACCTTC
CDR3 protein: CASSVGVYGYTF
J gene: TRBJ1-2
V gene: TRBV9
clone size: many
D gene: NA

CDR3 DNA: TGTGCCAGCAGCTGGAGACAGGACCCACCGAACACTGAAGCTTTCTTT
CDR3 protein: CASSWRQDPPNTEAFF
J gene: TRBJ1-1
V gene: TRBV11-3
clone size: NA
D gene: NA

CDR3 DNA: TGTGCCAGCAGCTTCCTAGGGGGGGAGCTGTTTTTT
CDR3 protein: CASSFLGGELFF
J gene: TRBJ2-2
V gene: TRBV7-3
clone size: few
D gene: NA

CDR3 DNA: TGTGCCAGTAGCCCTTTTGGGACAGACAACTATGGCTACACCTTC
CDR3 protein: CASSPFGTDNYGYTF
J gene: TRBJ1-2
V gene: TRBV19
clone size: few
D gene: TRBD1

CDR3 DNA: TGTGCCAGCAGCCATTCGCAGGGGGCGCTTGGCTACACCTTC
CDR3 protein: CASSHSQGALGYTF
J gene: TRBJ1-2
V gene: TRBV7-9
clone size: NA
D gene: TRBD1

CDR3 DNA: TGTGCCACCAGGGGGGAGGCCGGCCAAGAGACCCAGTACTTC
CDR3 protein: CATRGEAGQETQYF
J gene: TRBJ2-5
V gene: TRBV24-1
clone size: few
D gene: NA

CDR3 DNA: TGTGCCAGCAGTTACATGACTAGCGGTTACAATGAGCAGTTCTTC
CDR3 protein: CASSYMTSGYNEQFF
J gene: TRBJ2-1
V gene: TRBV6-2/TRBV6-3
clone size: NA
D gene: TRBD2

CDR3 DNA: TGTGCCAGCAGCTTCGTCCCTTCTCGAGGGACTAATGAAAAACTGTTTTTT
CDR3 protein: CASSFVPSRGTNEKLFF
J gene: TRBJ1-4
V gene: TRBV13
clone size: many
D gene: NA